Following are 21 T cell receptor beta chains from one sample sequenced in a study of T cell repertoires in cytomegalovirus infection. A single record per CDR3 protein comes from TCRdb applying MiXCR to the reads. The table has 900,000 to 950,000 distinct CDR3 sequences, around 29% seen once. The antigens of these receptors remain unknown. The sequencing used cultured CD8+ T cells from PBMCs, collected from culture after CMV antigen stimulation. Receptors originate from a human donor in good health (CMV status not recorded). Some clones in this sample may be carry-over from other donors' samples.

In its sample, this clonotype was seen a few times. The chain has TRBV4-1 and TRBJ1-1; D gene ambiguous. The length of the CDR3 is 13 residues. The germline V and J ends were trimmed by 3 bases and 8 bases, with 13 bases remaining between them. In germline, CDR1 is MGHRA, CDR2 YSYEKL. The CDR3 bases are TGCGCCAGCAGCCATACGGACGGGCAGGAAGCTTTCTTT. Translating it yields CASSHTDGQEAFF.

With respect to this clonotype: A read error may explain this, as a much larger clone is one base away. The chain joins TRBV7-2 to TRBJ2-1; 8 nucleotides agree with TRBD2. Per germline, CDR1 SGHTA and CDR2 FQGNSA. The CDR3 runs 18 residues. The CDR3 nucleotides are TGTGCCAGCAACTTATTCTCGGGGACTAGTGGGGTCCACAATGAGCAGTTCTTC. Encoded protein: CASNLFSGTSGVHNEQFF.

A few counts support this clonotype. The chain combines TRBV5-4 with TRBJ1-2, with TRBD1 matching over 7 bases. CDR3 size: 12 residues. The germline CDR1 and CDR2 sequences are SGHNT and YYREEE (reference sequence). Trimming cost V 8 bases and J 6 bases; bases outside gene matches: 7. CDR3 sequence reads: CASFRGADGYTF. The CDR3 coding sequence is TGTGCCAGTTTCAGGGGGGCGGATGGCTACACCTTC. Based on the CDR3 plus reference TRBV5-4 and TRBJ1-2, the full variable domain is ETGVTQSPTHLIKTRGQQVTLRCSSQSGHNTVSWYQQALGQGPQFIFQYYREEENGRGNFPPRFSGLQFPNYSSELNVNALELDDSALYLCASFRGADGYTFGSGTRLTVV.

V is TRBV19 and J is TRBJ2-7; 11 bases are a match to TRBD1. This CDR3 comprises 13 residues. V shed 7 bases, J shed 3 bases, and the junction held 2 bases outside the gene matches. CDR1 LNHDA and CDR2 SQIVND come from the germline V gene (reference sequence). This CDR3 reads CASMDRGHYEQYF. The CDR3 nucleotides read TGTGCCAGTATGGACAGGGGGCACTACGAGCAGTACTTC.

The rearrangement joins TRBV2 to TRBJ1-6; maybe TRBD1 (5 bases). The CDR3 length is 17 residues. Germline assignment: CDR1 SNHLY and CDR2 FYNNEI. V shed 6 bases and J shed 0 bases, with 15 bases lying between them. The CDR3 DNA reads as TGTGCCAGCAGAGCCGGGACTCCGAGCTCCTATAATTCACCCCTCCACTTT. Translating it yields CASRAGTPSSYNSPLHF.

The chain is built from TRBV4-1 and TRBJ1-2, with 8 positions matching TRBD1. Trimming at V came to 4 bases and at J to 4 bases, leaving 11 bases not matched to a gene. Looked up from germline, CDR1 is MGHRA and CDR2 is YSYEKL. This CDR3 region has 16 residues. CDR3 DNA sequence: TGCGCCAGCAGCCCATTGGGACAGGAGTCACTCTATGGCTACACCTTC. Encoded protein: CASSPLGQESLYGYTF.

The chain links TRBV19 to TRBJ2-7, with TRBD2 matching 12 bases. V trimming: 8 bases; J trimming: 5 bases; junction bases outside the gene matches: 7. CDR3 length: 14 amino acids. CDR1 and CDR2 (germline): LNHDA, SQIVND (reference sequence). CDR3 coding DNA: TGTGCCAGTGGAACTAGCGGGGGGAAGAACGAGCAGTACTTC. Encoded protein: CASGTSGGKNEQYF. Supplemented by reference TRBV19 and TRBJ2-7, the full variable domain reads DGGITQSPKYLFRKEGQNVTLSCEQNLNHDAMYWYRQDPGQGLRLIYYSQIVNDFQKGDIAEGYSVSREKKESFPLTVTSAQKNPTAFYLCASGTSGGKNEQYFGPGTRLTVT.

This clonotype was found a few times. The V call is TRBV5-4, the J call TRBJ2-1; unclear D gene. Trimming left V 4 bases short and J 2 bases short, with 13 bases between. CDR1 is SGHNT and CDR2 is YYREEE in the germline V gene (reference sequence). The CDR3 has 15 amino acids. The CDR3 sequence is CASSLNPGTYNEQFF. DNA of the CDR3: TGTGCCAGCAGCCTGAACCCCGGAACCTACAATGAGCAGTTCTTC.

This rearrangement joins TRBV2 to TRBJ1-2; unclear D gene. Germline V gene data show CDR1 as SNHLY and CDR2 as FYNNEI. The CDR3 is 17 amino acids. The V gene lost 3 bases and the J gene lost 4 bases, with 21 bases spanning the gap. Here the CDR3 reads CASSDPKTNGPRYGYTF. In DNA, the CDR3 is TGTGCCAGCAGTGACCCTAAGACGAATGGTCCCCGCTATGGCTACACCTTC. The full variable domain, completed using reference TRBV2 and TRBJ1-2, is EPEVTQTPSHQVTQMGQEVILRCVPISNHLYFYWYRQILGQKVEFLVSFYNNEISEKSEIFDDQFSVERPDGSNFTLKIRSTKLEDSAMYFCASSDPKTNGPRYGYTFGSGTRLTVV.

In this sample, this clonotype turned up a few times. V gene TRBV7-2 combines with J gene TRBJ1-1; D remains ambiguous. CDR3 length equals 14 residues. The V gene lost 6 bases and the J gene lost 1 base, with 12 bases spanning the gap. Germline V gene sequence: CDR1 SGHTA, CDR2 FQGNSA. CDR3 region: CASSPRWGNTEAFF. In nucleotides, the CDR3 is TGTGCCAGCAGTCCAAGGTGGGGGAACACTGAAGCTTTCTTT.

J is TRBJ2-3 and V is TRBV24-1, with D perhaps TRBD1 (6 bases). Trimming left V 3 bases short and J 2 bases short, with 14 bases between. The CDR3 contains 16 residues. The germline CDR1 and CDR2 sequences are KGHDR and SFDVKD. The DNA for the CDR3 is TGTGCCACCAGTGATACGGGACACTCTTTCACAGATACGCAGTATTTT. This encodes CATSDTGHSFTDTQYF.

This sequence joins TRBV7-9 and TRBJ1-2; D possibly corresponds to TRBD1 (5 bases). Germline V CDR1 and CDR2: SEHNR, FQNEAQ (reference sequence). The CDR3 contains 15 residues. V lost 3 bases and J 2 bases, leaving 13 bases between the germline ends. This CDR3 reads CASSFSGLVNYGYTF. CDR3 DNA: TGTGCCAGCAGCTTCTCGGGGCTCGTAAACTATGGCTACACCTTC.

The chain carries TRBV6-5 and TRBJ2-5; TRBD1 is a possible D gene (6 bases). Germline values: CDR1 MNHEY, CDR2 SVGAGI. The V end was cut by 7 bases, the J end by 5 bases, with 14 bases between. This CDR3 has 13 amino acids. CDR3 sequence: CASTRVRGETQYF. DNA of the CDR3: TGTGCCAGCACTCGTGTGAGGGGGGAGACCCAGTACTTC.

The table lists this clonotype with many counts. The chain couples TRBV11-1 to TRBJ1-1; a weak D match, TRBD1 (6 bases). The CDR3 is 13 amino acids. Germline V gene sequence: CDR1 SGHAT, CDR2 FQDESV (reference sequence). Trimming pared 3 bases from V and 4 bases from J, leaving 9 bases between. CDR3 DNA sequence: TGTGCCAGCAGCTTCCGGGGGCCCACTGAAGCTTTCTTT. Translation: CASSFRGPTEAFF.

The V call is TRBV5-5, the J call TRBJ1-1, with D perhaps TRBD1 (5 bases). V shed 2 bases and J shed 3 bases, with 11 bases lying between them. The CDR3 consists of 14 residues. Germline V lookup: CDR1 SGHKS, CDR2 YYEKEE (reference sequence). CDR3 residues: CASSFVRGDTEAFF. The CDR3 DNA reads as TGTGCCAGCAGCTTTGTTCGAGGGGACACTGAAGCTTTCTTT.

V and J are TRBV6-8 and TRBJ1-1, with D unresolved. The CDR3 sequence is 13 residues long. V was cut by 6 bases and J by 6 bases, with 14 bases left in between. Per the germline V gene, CDR1 is MNHGY and CDR2 is SAAAGT. DNA of the CDR3: TGTGCCAGCAGCCCCGGTGTGCGGGCTGAAGCTTTCTTT. Its protein is CASSPGVRAEAFF.

This chain joins TRBV19 and TRBJ2-1, with unresolved D. The CDR3 sequence is 13 residues long. Germline loops: CDR1 LNHDA, CDR2 SQIVND (reference sequence). Trimming took off 3 bases at V and 9 bases at J, with 12 bases between the two ends. This CDR3 is CASSMPGFSEQFF. The DNA of the CDR3 is TGTGCCAGTAGTATGCCCGGGTTCAGTGAGCAGTTCTTC.

The gene calls are TRBV7-3 and TRBJ1-5; 7 nucleotides match TRBD1. CDR1 is SGHTA and CDR2 is FQGTGA in the germline V gene. The CDR3 has 16 residues. With V trimmed by 5 bases and J by 0 bases, 7 bases remained unmatched. CDR3 DNA: TGTGCCAGCAGCCAGGGGGGGGTTGGTAGCAATCAGCCCCAGCATTTT. Translating gives CASSQGGVGSNQPQHF.

The rearrangement joins TRBV6-1 to TRBJ2-1; no clear D. CDR1 is MNHNS, CDR2 SASEGT, per germline. The CDR3 is made up of 14 amino acids. V was shortened by 2 bases and J by 9 bases, with 14 bases between the two germline ends. CDR3 coding DNA: TGTGCCAGCAGTGAATCGCCGTGGGGTGCTGAGCAGTTCTTC. It yields the protein CASSESPWGAEQFF.

This clonotype was seen many times. The gene calls are TRBV12-3 or TRBV12-4 and TRBJ1-5; the match to TRBD1 covers 7 bases. V was pared by 6 bases and J by 4 bases, with 12 bases of the junction left unmatched. The CDR3 spans 16 residues. Written as DNA, the CDR3 is TGTGCCAGCAGCCCCGAAACCAGGACAGGAAATCAGCCCCAGCATTTT. This sequence encodes CASSPETRTGNQPQHF.

The chain links TRBV7-9 to TRBJ1-1; perhaps TRBD1 as D (5 bases). CDR3 length equals 16 residues. Germline lookup yields CDR1 SEHNR and CDR2 FQNEAQ (reference sequence). V was pared by 5 bases and J by 0 bases, with 16 bases between. CDR3 bases: TGTGCCAGCAGCCCATCGGACAAACCCTTGAACACTGAAGCTTTCTTT. It is translated as CASSPSDKPLNTEAFF.